One and the same sample provided the 9 T cell receptor beta chains below, sequenced in a study of blood T cell repertoires in COVID-19. Produced via immunoSEQ multiplex PCR; TCRdb's table is partial and in-frame only. The sample comprises around 290,000 clones, approximately 91% of which are singletons, and 2% to 2.5% rests with the top ten. Sequenced sample: peripheral blood. These receptors were obtained from a woman in her 30s with COVID-19, enrolled during active disease.

The chain is built from TRBV24-1 and TRBJ2-1; TRBD1 aligns across 7 bases. Germline CDR1 KGHDR, CDR2 SFDVKD. Losses at the gene ends were 4 bases for V and 5 bases for J; bases not matched to a gene: 7. The CDR3 contains 15 residues. As DNA, the CDR3 is TGTGCCACCAGTGACCGTCGACAGGGAAACAATGAGCAGTTCTTC. Translated: CATSDRRQGNNEQFF.

As concerns this clone: This same CDR3 is encoded by further DNA sequences in the sample. The gene calls are TRBV5-1 and TRBJ2-2; D possibly corresponds to TRBD1 (6 bases). Trimming took 1 base from V and 1 from J, leaving 8 bases between them. The germline gives CDR1 SGHRS, CDR2 YFSETQ. CDR3 length: 15 residues. For the CDR3, the DNA is TGCGCCAGCAGCTTGTCACAGGGGAACACCGGGGAGCTGTTTTTT. Amino acid sequence: CASSLSQGNTGELFF. The full variable domain, in which reference TRBV5-1 and TRBJ2-2 provide the parts outside the CDR3, is KAGVTQTPRYLIKTRGQQVTLSCSPISGHRSVSWYQQTPGQGLQFLFEYFSETQRNKGNFPGRFSGRQFSNSRSEMNVSTLELGDSALYLCASSLSQGNTGELFFGEGSRLTVL.

This rearrangement joins TRBV5-4 to TRBJ2-3; D not resolved. Per the germline V gene, CDR1 is SGHNT and CDR2 is YYREEE (reference sequence). The CDR3 runs 15 residues. The V end lost 1 base, the J end lost 3 bases, and 12 bases lay between the germline ends. The CDR3: CASSLRGFVTDTQYF. The DNA of the CDR3 is TGTGCCAGCAGCTTGAGAGGTTTTGTTACAGATACGCAGTATTTT.

The rearrangement uses TRBV20-1 and TRBJ1-5; 7 nucleotides match TRBD1. Germline lookup yields CDR1 DFQATT and CDR2 SNEGSKA (reference sequence). The J segment lost 4 bases and the V segment lost 3 bases, leaving 9 bases of the junction unmatched. CDR3 size: 15 residues. As DNA, the CDR3 is TGCAGTGCTAGTGAAGGGGGCGCGGGTAATCAGCCCCAGCATTTT. This translates into CSASEGGAGNQPQHF.

The V gene is TRBV5-8, the J gene TRBJ2-1; 8 bases are a match to TRBD2. Looked up from germline, CDR1 is SGHTS and CDR2 is YDEGEE. Trimming cost V 4 bases and J 4 bases; bases outside gene matches: 7. The CDR3 spans 15 residues. The CDR3 reads CASSTGTSVYNEQFF. CDR3 DNA sequence: TGTGCCAGCAGCACAGGGACTAGTGTATACAATGAGCAGTTCTTC.

The V gene is TRBV5-6, the J gene TRBJ2-2, with 7 positions matching TRBD1. This CDR3 region has 15 residues. CDR1 and CDR2 from the germline V gene are SGHDT and YYEEEE. With 4 bases clipped from V and 5 bases from J, the junction kept 8 bases outside the gene matches. DNA for the CDR3: TGTGCCAGCAGCCTGACAGGGAGAAGGACCGGGGAGCTGTTTTTT. Amino acid sequence: CASSLTGRRTGELFF.

The CDR3 sequence is CASSVGVYGYTF. The CDR3, as DNA: TGTGCCAGCAGCGTTGGAGTCTATGGCTACACCTTC. The chain carries TRBV9 and TRBJ1-2; D unclear. Germline assignment: CDR1 SGDLS and CDR2 YYNGEE. The CDR3 spans 12 residues. Trimming took off 2 bases at V and 4 bases at J, with 6 bases between the two ends.

The J gene is TRBJ2-1, the V gene TRBV12-3 or TRBV12-4; TRBD2 might be the D (5 bases). The CDR3 is 12 residues long. V dropped 8 bases and J dropped 10 bases, with 15 bases sitting between them. The CDR3 reads CASVLGVGEQFF. CDR3 nucleotides: TGTGCCAGCGTCCTCGGGGTTGGGGAGCAGTTCTTC.

This chain uses TRBV28 with TRBJ1-5; D perhaps matches TRBD1 (5 bases). V was cut by 3 bases and J by 3 bases, with 15 bases left in between. CDR3 size: 16 residues. The V gene's germline CDR1 is MDHEN and CDR2 SYDVKM. The CDR3 sequence is CASSFTGRRSNQPQHF. The CDR3, as DNA: TGTGCCAGCAGTTTTACAGGTCGAAGATCCAATCAGCCCCAGCATTTT.